Listed here are 26 T cell receptor beta chains from one sample, sequenced in a study of beta chain features in type 1 diabetes. General study results and limits: The study found moderately but significantly shorter TCRB CDR3s in all four CD4+ subsets of Type 1 diabetes patients.

No antigens are known for them. Expressed TCRB transcripts were sequenced because the entire RNA isolate underwent reverse transcription. The method was immunoSEQ multiplex PCR; TCRdb's version includes in-frame clones alone and lacks a portion of them. This table holds a few hundred thousand clones, approximately 13% found once. Sequenced: naive CD4+ T cells from blood. These receptors originate from a young woman with type 1 diabetes.

The CDR3 DNA is TGTGCCAGCAGGGGACAGTTTGCCCGTAACTATGGCTACACCTTC. Translating it yields CASRGQFARNYGYTF. The chain recombines TRBV27 with TRBJ1-2; 7 bases align to TRBD1. V trimming: 6 bases; J trimming: 1 base; junction bases outside the gene matches: 8. Germline-derived CDR1 and CDR2 are MNHEY and SMNVEV (reference sequence). There are 15 residues in the CDR3.

This clone has only a few counts. The gene calls are TRBV4-1 and TRBJ2-1; D is perhaps TRBD2 (5 bases). The CDR3 is 15 amino acids. The ends were cut back, 4 bases at V and 2 bases at J, with 12 bases in the middle. Germline V gene sequence: CDR1 MGHRA, CDR2 YSYEKL. This CDR3 reads CASSRLGLPYNEQFF. The CDR3 nucleotides are TGCGCCAGCAGCCGCCTCGGACTGCCCTACAATGAGCAGTTCTTC.

This clone showed up just a few times. This rearrangement joins TRBV6-5 to TRBJ2-1; no firm D call. The CDR3 totals 13 residues. The V end lost 6 bases, the J end lost 6 bases, and 12 bases lay between the germline ends. Per germline, CDR1 MNHEY and CDR2 SVGAGI. The CDR3 loop reads CASSQINGNEQFF. The CDR3 DNA sequence: TGTGCCAGCAGCCAAATTAACGGCAATGAGCAGTTCTTC.

The gene calls are TRBV28 and TRBJ1-4; tentative D call: TRBD1 (6 bases). Germline CDR1 MDHEN, CDR2 SYDVKM. The CDR3 loop spans 16 amino acids. V was trimmed by 6 bases and J by 11 bases, leaving 25 bases between them. The CDR3 nucleotides are TGTGCCAGCAGCCCCCTTCGGGTAGGACAGATACTTAAACTGTTTTTT. It translates to CASSPLRVGQILKLFF. Variable domain in full (rest from reference TRBV28 and TRBJ1-4): DVKVTQSSRYLVKRTGEKVFLECVQDMDHENMFWYRQDPGLGLRLIYFSYDVKMKEKGDIPEGYSVSREKKERFSLILESASTNQTSMYLCASSPLRVGQILKLFFGSGTQLSVL.

There are a few counts of this clone. The chain recombines TRBV30 with TRBJ2-3; TRBD1 is a possible D gene (6 bases). Germline-derived CDR1 and CDR2 are GTSNPN and SVGIG (reference sequence). The CDR3 contains 13 residues. V was pared by 3 bases and J by 3 bases, with 10 bases between. CDR3 residues: CAWRGQATDTQYF. The CDR3, as DNA: TGTGCCTGGAGGGGACAAGCAACAGATACGCAGTATTTT. The whole variable domain, remainder taken from reference TRBV30 and TRBJ2-3, is SQTIHQWPATLVQPVGSPLSLECTVEGTSNPNLYWYRQAAGRGLQLLFYSVGIGQISSEVPQNLSASRPQDRQFILSSKKLLLSDSGFYLCAWRGQATDTQYFGPGTRLTVL.

This clone was counted between two and nine times. The J gene is TRBJ2-2, the V gene TRBV7-2; 11 nucleotides agree with TRBD1. Germline-derived CDR1 and CDR2 are SGHTA and FQGNSA. The CDR3 covers 14 residues. With 7 bases clipped from V and 7 bases from J, the junction kept 5 bases outside the gene matches. The CDR3 sequence is CASTGQGAGGELFF. The CDR3 bases are TGTGCCAGCACCGGACAGGGGGCAGGCGGGGAGCTGTTTTTT.

This clone was detected only a few times. The chain is built from TRBV2 and TRBJ2-3, with 7 nucleotides matching TRBD2. Trimming took 6 bases from V and 3 from J; bases not matched to a gene: 3. Germline CDR1 is SNHLY and CDR2 is FYNNEI. This CDR3 spans 13 amino acids. CDR3 bases: TGTGCCAGCAGCCTAGCGGAAACAGATACGCAGTATTTT. Translated, it gives CASSLAETDTQYF.

This clone was seen only a few times. V is TRBV9 and J is TRBJ1-2; 7 positions agree with TRBD1. V was pared by 4 bases and J by 3 bases, with 3 bases of the junction left unmatched. CDR1 and CDR2 from the germline V gene are SGDLS and YYNGEE. The CDR3 spans 13 residues. The chain's CDR3 is CASSSDRYYGYTF. The CDR3 DNA sequence: TGTGCCAGCAGCTCGGACAGGTACTATGGCTACACCTTC.

The V and J genes are TRBV7-3 and TRBJ2-2; weak D call: TRBD1 (6 bases). Per the germline V gene, CDR1 is SGHTA and CDR2 is FQGTGA. The V gene lost 5 bases and the J gene lost 6 bases, with 13 bases spanning the gap. This CDR3 comprises 14 residues. This CDR3 is CASSPGTTPGELFF. In DNA, the CDR3 is TGTGCCAGCAGCCCGGGGACAACGCCCGGGGAGCTGTTTTTT.

The sample holds a few counts of this clone. The chain recombines TRBV7-2 with TRBJ2-3; TRBD1 is a possible D gene (6 bases). The CDR3 sequence is 15 residues long. Germline CDR1 and CDR2: SGHTA and FQGNSA. V lost 4 bases to trimming and J lost 0 bases, with 11 bases between them. CDR3 bases: TGTGCCAGCAGCTCCTACAGGGAGAGCACAGATACGCAGTATTTT. It codes for CASSSYRESTDTQYF.

This clone appeared a few times. This chain joins TRBV7-9 and TRBJ2-7, with 8 bases that match TRBD2. The V gene end was trimmed by 5 bases and the J gene end by 2 bases; junction bases not matched to a gene: 8. Germline V CDR1 and CDR2: SEHNR, FQNEAQ (reference sequence). The length of the CDR3 is 15 residues. The DNA of the CDR3 is TGTGCCAGCAGCCGAAGCGGGAGTCTTCCCTACGAGCAGTACTTC. As protein: CASSRSGSLPYEQYF. Based on the CDR3 plus reference TRBV7-9 and TRBJ2-7, the full variable domain is DTGVSQNPRHKITKRGQNVTFRCDPISEHNRLYWYRQTLGQGPEFLTYFQNEAQLEKSRLLSDRFSAERPKGSFSTLEIQRTEQGDSAMYLCASSRSGSLPYEQYFGPGTRLTVT.

This clone was counted a few times. The V call is TRBV19, the J call TRBJ2-2, with D maybe TRBD1 (6 bases). The V gene lost 3 bases and the J gene lost 2 bases, with 10 bases spanning the gap. CDR1 and CDR2 (germline): LNHDA, SQIVND (reference sequence). The CDR3 is 15 amino acids. The CDR3 spells CASSIVDSNTGELFF. The CDR3 nucleotides are TGTGCCAGTAGTATCGTGGACAGCAACACCGGGGAGCTGTTTTTT. The full variable domain, with the rest looked up from reference TRBV19 and TRBJ2-2, is DGGITQSPKYLFRKEGQNVTLSCEQNLNHDAMYWYRQDPGQGLRLIYYSQIVNDFQKGDIAEGYSVSREKKESFPLTVTSAQKNPTAFYLCASSIVDSNTGELFFGEGSRLTVL.

The gene calls are TRBV7-2 and TRBJ2-3, with 9 bases identical to TRBD2. Germline assignment: CDR1 SGHTA and CDR2 FQGNSA. J was trimmed by 3 bases and V by 5 bases; bases with no gene match: 12. The CDR3 totals 17 residues. The CDR3 here is CASSPQGGTSSTDTQYF. CDR3 in DNA: TGTGCCAGCAGCCCTCAAGGGGGGACTAGCTCGACAGATACGCAGTATTTT.

This clone came up many times. V is TRBV29-1 and J is TRBJ2-3, with D unresolved. The CDR3 extends over 10 amino acids. The germline CDR1 and CDR2 sequences are SQVTM and ANQGSEA. Trimming shortened V by 8 bases and J by 6 bases, and 9 bases separated the two germline ends. The CDR3 sequence is CSSWQDTQYF. The CDR3 DNA is TGCAGCTCGTGGCAGGATACGCAGTATTTT.

V gene TRBV6-5 combines with J gene TRBJ1-5, with 7 bases fitting TRBD1. Trimming at V came to 2 bases and at J to 5 bases, leaving 0 bases not matched to a gene. The CDR3 extends over 13 amino acids. Germline CDR1 MNHEY, CDR2 SVGAGI. The CDR3 protein is CASSYGTDQPQHF. CDR3 sequence (DNA): TGTGCCAGCAGTTACGGGACAGATCAGCCCCAGCATTTT.

The chain employs TRBV9 and TRBJ2-1; 10 bases map to TRBD2. CDR3 length: 15 residues. The junction had 11 bases not matched to a gene; V was cut back by 4 bases and J by 10 bases. The germline V gene has CDR1 SGDLS and CDR2 YYNGEE. The CDR3 bases are TGTGCCAGCAGCCCACTAGCGGGACTTGTCAGAGAGCAGTTCTTC. Amino acid sequence: CASSPLAGLVREQFF.

In regard to this clone: Other DNA sequences within the sample encode an identical CDR3. The gene calls are TRBV18 and TRBJ2-5; D unclear. Germline V gives CDR1 KGHSH, CDR2 LQKENI. This CDR3 spans 11 amino acids. V was pared by 3 bases and J by 5 bases, with 4 bases between. The CDR3 is CASSPSETQYF. DNA for the CDR3: TGTGCCAGCTCACCGTCGGAGACCCAGTACTTC.

This chain joins TRBV15 and TRBJ1-2; D is ambiguous. The CDR3 length is 14 residues. Trimming took off 2 bases at V and 0 bases at J, with 7 bases between the two ends. Germline CDR1 and CDR2: LNHNV and YYDKDF (reference sequence). CDR3 region: CATSRNPSNYGYTF. The CDR3 DNA follows: TGTGCCACCAGCAGAAATCCTTCTAACTATGGCTACACCTTC.

This clone came up a few times. J is TRBJ2-7 and V is TRBV28, with TRBD2 matching 8 bases. The V segment lost 3 bases and the J segment 3 bases; nucleotides outside the gene matches: 10. Germline CDR1 and CDR2: MDHEN and SYDVKM. The length of the CDR3 is 16 residues. In DNA form, the CDR3 reads TGTGCCAGCAGTTTCGGTAGCCAGCGGGGGAACTACGAGCAGTACTTC. Protein: CASSFGSQRGNYEQYF.

This clone was seen a few times. V and J are TRBV5-4 and TRBJ1-2; unclear D gene. The CDR3 has 15 residues. The V end lost 0 bases, the J end lost 2 bases, and 11 bases lay between the germline ends. Germline values: CDR1 SGHNT, CDR2 YYREEE (reference sequence). CDR3 residues: CASSLGPGSNYGYTF. CDR3 DNA sequence: TGTGCCAGCAGCTTGGGTCCGGGGTCGAACTATGGCTACACCTTC.

This chain connects TRBV29-1 to TRBJ1-1; D not certain. This CDR3 has 14 amino acids. V gave up 4 bases and J gave up 10 bases, with 22 bases separating them. CDR1 and CDR2 (germline): SQVTM, ANQGSEA. CDR3: CSVGDPRETPPAFF. Written as DNA, the CDR3 is TGCAGCGTTGGAGACCCGAGGGAGACTCCTCCAGCTTTCTTT.

This clone was seen a few times. The sample holds other DNA sequences that translate to the same CDR3. This chain connects TRBV2 to TRBJ1-1; tentative D call: TRBD1 (6 bases). The CDR3 is 13 amino acids. Per germline, CDR1 SNHLY and CDR2 FYNNEI. V was cut by 6 bases and J by 1 base, with 9 bases left in between. The CDR3: CASSEQGNTEAFF. The CDR3, as DNA: TGTGCCAGCAGCGAACAGGGGAACACTGAAGCTTTCTTT.

The table lists this clone with a few counts. V and J are TRBV5-4 and TRBJ2-5, with D possibly TRBD2 on 5 matching bases. The CDR3 covers 15 residues. The germline CDR1 and CDR2 sequences are SGHNT and YYREEE (reference sequence). The germline V and J ends were trimmed by 2 bases and 1 base, with 12 bases remaining between them. The CDR3 reads CASSLWRALQETQYF. DNA of the CDR3: TGTGCCAGCAGCTTATGGCGGGCACTCCAAGAGACCCAGTACTTC.

This clone was detected a few times. Other DNA sequences in the same sample also yield this CDR3. V gene TRBV18 combines with J gene TRBJ1-1; 10 positions agree with TRBD1. The trim removed 3 bases at V and 5 bases at J, leaving 0 bases unmatched. CDR1 is KGHSH and CDR2 is LQKENI in the germline V gene. This CDR3 is 13 amino acids long. The CDR3 loop is CASSPGQGTEAFF. The CDR3, as DNA: TGTGCCAGCTCACCGGGACAGGGGACTGAAGCTTTCTTT.

The V and J genes are TRBV5-1 and TRBJ2-7, with D possibly matching TRBD2 (5 bases). CDR3 length: 15 residues. CDR1 and CDR2 from the germline V gene are SGHRS and YFSETQ. Trimming took 4 bases from V and 3 from J, leaving 17 bases between them. The CDR3 sequence: CASSPAVLTIYEQYF. CDR3 in DNA: TGCGCCAGCAGCCCAGCGGTGCTAACCATCTACGAGCAGTACTTC.

This clone has only a few counts. The V and J genes are TRBV28 and TRBJ2-7; TRBD1 is a possible D gene (6 bases). Germline V gene lookup returns CDR1 MDHEN and CDR2 SYDVKM. The CDR3 runs 13 residues. Deletions cut 6 bases from V and 6 bases from J, with 15 bases between. In nucleotides, the CDR3 is TGTGCCAGCAGCTTCAGCCGGGACACCGAGCAGTACTTC. This sequence encodes CASSFSRDTEQYF.